This T cell receptor (beta chain) originates from a study of blood T cell repertoires in COVID-19. The CDR3 is 15 amino acids. J lost 5 bases, V lost 3 bases, and 3 bases had no gene match. Germline V gene lookup returns CDR1 ENHRY and CDR2 SYGVKD. Method: immunoSEQ multiplex PCR; TCRdb's copy keeps in-frame clones and lacks some. The repertoire holds hundreds of thousands of clones, around 88% seen once, with around 7.5% in the top ten. The V gene is TRBV10-3, the J gene TRBJ1-6; TRBD1 matches 8 bases. The sample consisted of peripheral blood. The clonotype comes from a woman in her fifties or sixties with COVID-19, enrolled during active disease. CDR3 DNA: TGTGCCATCAGTGATTCGACAGGGGATAATTCACCCCTCCACTTT. It specifies CAISDSTGDNSPLHF.